These 10 T cell receptor beta chains were all obtained from the same sample, sequenced in a study of vaccination effects on CD4 cells after COVID-19. Following 10 days of culture, CD4+ T cells were isolated. Their antigens are not known. Method: immunoSEQ multiplex PCR; TCRdb's copy keeps in-frame clones and lacks some. The sample contains about 64,000 clones, 65% to 75% of which appear only once. The specimen comprised CD4+ T cells from PBMCs cultured without peptide, sampled before COVID-19 vaccination. Source of these receptors: a human donor who had a prior SARS-CoV-2 infection.

The chain has TRBV6-5 and TRBJ2-7; 8 positions agree with TRBD2. The CDR3 sequence is 14 residues long. Germline V gives CDR1 MNHEY, CDR2 SVGAGI. The V and J ends lost 7 bases and 6 bases, in that order; junction bases with no gene match: 11. This chain's CDR3 is CASKVPAGEGEQYF. The CDR3 DNA reads TGTGCCAGCAAGGTTCCAGCGGGAGAGGGCGAGCAGTACTTC.

This clone was counted only a few times. The chain links TRBV12-3 or TRBV12-4 to TRBJ1-1, with D tentatively TRBD1 (5 bases). This CDR3 contains 12 residues. V shed 3 bases and J shed 10 bases, with 12 bases lying between them. The CDR3 sequence is CASSFGGRGAFF. CDR3 nucleotide sequence: TGTGCCAGCAGTTTTGGGGGACGCGGAGCTTTCTTT.

The rearrangement uses TRBV7-9 and TRBJ2-3; TRBD2 aligns across 8 bases. The J segment lost 4 bases and the V segment lost 3 bases, leaving 9 bases of the junction unmatched. This CDR3 region has 16 residues. CDR1 is SEHNR, CDR2 FQNEAQ, per germline (reference sequence). The CDR3 DNA reads TGTGCCAGCAGCTTGACGCTTAGCGGGACGGCAGATACGCAGTATTTT. This codes for CASSLTLSGTADTQYF.

This chain joins TRBV5-1 and TRBJ2-2; 14 nucleotides match TRBD2. Trimming cost V 0 bases and J 4 bases; bases outside gene matches: 5. This CDR3 is 18 amino acids long. Looked up from germline, CDR1 is SGHRS and CDR2 is YFSETQ. The DNA of the CDR3 is TGCGCCAGCAGCTTGGGACTAGCGGGGGGGCCGGTCACCGGGGAGCTGTTTTTT. This sequence encodes CASSLGLAGGPVTGELFF.

The genes are TRBV2 and TRBJ2-3; tentative D call: TRBD2 (6 bases). Trimming cost V 5 bases and J 2 bases, with 11 bases left between them. Germline loops: CDR1 SNHLY, CDR2 FYNNEI. This CDR3 has 14 amino acids. In DNA form, the CDR3 reads TGTGCCAGCAGTACCGGGACTCCCACAGATACGCAGTATTTT. Protein sequence: CASSTGTPTDTQYF. Based on the CDR3 plus reference TRBV2 and TRBJ2-3, the full variable domain is EPEVTQTPSHQVTQMGQEVILRCVPISNHLYFYWYRQILGQKVEFLVSFYNNEISEKSEIFDDQFSVERPDGSNFTLKIRSTKLEDSAMYFCASSTGTPTDTQYFGPGTRLTVL.

This clone has just a few counts. The chain has TRBV7-9 and TRBJ1-6, with D unresolved. V was trimmed by 1 base and J by 7 bases, leaving 5 bases between them. The CDR3 length is 13 residues. Germline V gene data show CDR1 as SEHNR and CDR2 as FQNEAQ (reference sequence). CDR3 sequence reads: CASSLDPNSPLHF. CDR3 bases: TGTGCCAGCAGCTTAGATCCGAATTCACCCCTCCACTTT.

This chain links TRBV5-1 with TRBJ1-6, with D perhaps matching TRBD1 (5 bases). The CDR3 has 16 residues. V was trimmed by 1 base and J by 0 bases, leaving 8 bases between them. The germline gives CDR1 SGHRS, CDR2 YFSETQ. The chain's CDR3 is CASSLRDSSYNSPLHF. CDR3 nucleotide sequence: TGCGCCAGCAGCTTGCGCGACAGCTCCTATAATTCACCCCTCCACTTT.

This chain links TRBV10-3 with TRBJ2-1; 8 bases map to TRBD2. V shed 0 bases, J shed 0 bases, and the junction held 13 bases outside the gene matches. Germline-derived CDR1 and CDR2 are ENHRY and SYGVKD. The CDR3 is 20 residues long. CDR3 amino acids: CAISESRGAGVRSSYNEQFF. The CDR3 nucleotides are TGTGCCATCAGTGAGTCCCGCGGAGCGGGAGTGAGGAGCTCCTACAATGAGCAGTTCTTC.

The rearrangement joins TRBV18 to TRBJ2-5; D unclear. The CDR3 runs to 14 residues. CDR1 is KGHSH, CDR2 LQKENI, per germline. The V end lost 2 bases, the J end lost 3 bases, and 10 bases lay between the germline ends. As DNA, the CDR3 is TGTGCCAGCTCACCATGGCTTGGCGAAGAGACCCAGTACTTC. Translation: CASSPWLGEETQYF.

The chain joins TRBV2 to TRBJ1-1, with D perhaps matching TRBD1 (6 bases). The V gene's germline CDR1 is SNHLY and CDR2 FYNNEI. The V gene lost 1 base and the J gene lost 5 bases, with 8 bases spanning the gap. The CDR3 extends over 13 amino acids. In nucleotides, the CDR3 is TGTGCCAGCAGTGAAGACAGGGTTACTGAAGCTTTCTTT. Protein: CASSEDRVTEAFF.